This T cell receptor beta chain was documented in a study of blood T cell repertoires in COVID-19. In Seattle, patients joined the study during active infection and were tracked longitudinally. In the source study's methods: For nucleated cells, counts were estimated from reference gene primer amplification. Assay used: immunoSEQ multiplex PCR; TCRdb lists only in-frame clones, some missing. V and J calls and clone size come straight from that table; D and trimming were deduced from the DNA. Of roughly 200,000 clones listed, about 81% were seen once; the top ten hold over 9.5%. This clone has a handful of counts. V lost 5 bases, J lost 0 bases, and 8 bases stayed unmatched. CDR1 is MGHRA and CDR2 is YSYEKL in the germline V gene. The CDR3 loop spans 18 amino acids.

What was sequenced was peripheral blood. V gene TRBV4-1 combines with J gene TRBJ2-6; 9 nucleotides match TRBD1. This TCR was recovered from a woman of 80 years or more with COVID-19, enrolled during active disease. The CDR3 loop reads CASSFGTGSNSGANVLTF. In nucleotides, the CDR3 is TGCGCCAGCAGCTTTGGGACAGGGAGCAACTCTGGGGCCAACGTCCTGACTTTC.